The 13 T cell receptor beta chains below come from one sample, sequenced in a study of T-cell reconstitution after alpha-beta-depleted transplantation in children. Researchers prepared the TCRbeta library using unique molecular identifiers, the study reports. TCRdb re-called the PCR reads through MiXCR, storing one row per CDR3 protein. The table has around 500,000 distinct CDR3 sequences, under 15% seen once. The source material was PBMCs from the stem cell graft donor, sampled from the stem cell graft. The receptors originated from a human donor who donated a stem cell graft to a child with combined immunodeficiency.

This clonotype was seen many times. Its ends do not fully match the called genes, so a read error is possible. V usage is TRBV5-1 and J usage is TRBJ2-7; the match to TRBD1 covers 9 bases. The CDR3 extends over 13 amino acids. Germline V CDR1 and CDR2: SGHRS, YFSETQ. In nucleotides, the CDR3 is TGCGCCAGCACCTTGGGACAGGGTTACGAGCAGTACTTC. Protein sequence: CASTLGQGYEQYF.

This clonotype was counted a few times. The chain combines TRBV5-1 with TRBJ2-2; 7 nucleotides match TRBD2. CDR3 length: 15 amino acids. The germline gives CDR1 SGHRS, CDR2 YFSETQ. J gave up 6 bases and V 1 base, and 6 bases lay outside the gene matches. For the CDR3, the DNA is TGCGCCAGCAGCTTGTCCCGACTAGCCTCCGGGGAGCTGTTTTTT. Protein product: CASSLSRLASGELFF.

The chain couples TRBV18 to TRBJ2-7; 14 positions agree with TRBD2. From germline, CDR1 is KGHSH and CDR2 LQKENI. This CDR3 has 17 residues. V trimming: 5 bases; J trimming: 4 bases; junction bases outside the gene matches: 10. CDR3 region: CASSKSGTSGSMYEQYF. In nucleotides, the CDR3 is TGTGCCAGCTCAAAATCCGGGACTAGCGGGAGTATGTACGAGCAGTACTTC. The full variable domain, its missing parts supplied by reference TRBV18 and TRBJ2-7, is NAGVMQNPRHLVRRRGQEARLRCSPMKGHSHVYWYRQLPEEGLKFMVYLQKENIIDESGMPKERFSAEFPKEGPSILRIQQVVRGDSAAYFCASSKSGTSGSMYEQYFGPGTRLTVT.

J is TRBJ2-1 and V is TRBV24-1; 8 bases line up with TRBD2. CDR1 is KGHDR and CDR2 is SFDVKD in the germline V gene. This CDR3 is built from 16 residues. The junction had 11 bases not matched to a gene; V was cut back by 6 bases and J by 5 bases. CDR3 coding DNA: TGTGCCACCAGTACCCCGGGGGGGTATGGCCACAATGAGCAGTTCTTC. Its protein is CATSTPGGYGHNEQFF.

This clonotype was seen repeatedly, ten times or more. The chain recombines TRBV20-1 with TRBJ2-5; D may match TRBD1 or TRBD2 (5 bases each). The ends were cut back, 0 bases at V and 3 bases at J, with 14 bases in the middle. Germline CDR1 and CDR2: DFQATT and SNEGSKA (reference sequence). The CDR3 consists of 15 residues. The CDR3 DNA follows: TGCAGTGCTAGAGAGGGGACCGGAGTAGAAGAGACCCAGTACTTC. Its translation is CSAREGTGVEETQYF.

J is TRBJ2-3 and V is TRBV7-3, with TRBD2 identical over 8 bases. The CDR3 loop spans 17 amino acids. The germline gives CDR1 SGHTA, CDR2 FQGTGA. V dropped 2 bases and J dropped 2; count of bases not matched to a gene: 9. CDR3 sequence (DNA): TGTGCCAGCAGCTTAGGCCTGGGACTAGAGATCACAGATACGCAGTATTTT. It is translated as CASSLGLGLEITDTQYF.

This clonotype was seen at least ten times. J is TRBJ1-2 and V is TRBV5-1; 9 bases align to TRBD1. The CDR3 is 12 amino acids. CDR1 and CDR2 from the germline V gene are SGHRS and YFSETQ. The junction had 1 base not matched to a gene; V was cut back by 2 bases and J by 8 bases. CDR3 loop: CASSFTGGGYTF. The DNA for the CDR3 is TGCGCCAGCAGCTTTACAGGGGGCGGCTACACCTTC.

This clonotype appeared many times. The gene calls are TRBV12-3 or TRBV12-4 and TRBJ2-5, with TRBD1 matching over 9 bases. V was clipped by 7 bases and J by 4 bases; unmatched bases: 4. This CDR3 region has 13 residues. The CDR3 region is CASTTGGRETQYF. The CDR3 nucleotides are TGTGCCAGCACCACAGGGGGCCGAGAGACCCAGTACTTC.

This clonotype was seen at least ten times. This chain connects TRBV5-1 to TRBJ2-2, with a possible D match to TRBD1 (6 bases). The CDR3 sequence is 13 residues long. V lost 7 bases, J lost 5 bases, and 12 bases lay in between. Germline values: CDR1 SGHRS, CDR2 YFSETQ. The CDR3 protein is CASSGAKTGELFF. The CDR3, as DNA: TGCGCCAGCTCAGGGGCAAAGACCGGGGAGCTGTTTTTT.

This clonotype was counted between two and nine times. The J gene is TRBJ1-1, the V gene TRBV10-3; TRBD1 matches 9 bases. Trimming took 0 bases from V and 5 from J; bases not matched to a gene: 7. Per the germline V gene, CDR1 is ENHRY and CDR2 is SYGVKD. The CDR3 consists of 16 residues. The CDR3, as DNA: TGTGCCATCAGTGAGTCGGCCGGGACAGGGTGGACTGAAGCTTTCTTT. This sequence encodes CAISESAGTGWTEAFF.

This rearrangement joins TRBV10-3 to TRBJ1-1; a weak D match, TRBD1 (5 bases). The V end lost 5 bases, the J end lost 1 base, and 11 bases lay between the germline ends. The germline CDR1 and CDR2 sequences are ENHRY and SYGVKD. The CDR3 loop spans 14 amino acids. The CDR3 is CAISTYQGNTEAFF. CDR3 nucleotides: TGTGCCATCAGTACTTACCAGGGGAACACTGAAGCTTTCTTT.

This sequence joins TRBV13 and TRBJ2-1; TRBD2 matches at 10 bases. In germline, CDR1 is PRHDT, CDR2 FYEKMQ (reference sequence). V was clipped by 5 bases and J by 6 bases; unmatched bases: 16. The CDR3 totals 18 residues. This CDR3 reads CASSLQKGVAGGINEQFF. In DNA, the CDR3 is TGTGCCAGCAGCCTCCAAAAGGGGGTAGCGGGGGGTATCAATGAGCAGTTCTTC. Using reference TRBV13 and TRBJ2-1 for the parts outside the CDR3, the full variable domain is AAGVIQSPRHLIKEKRETATLKCYPIPRHDTVYWYQQGPGQDPQFLISFYEKMQSDKGSIPDRFSAQQFSDYHSELNMSSLELGDSALYFCASSLQKGVAGGINEQFFGPGTRLTVL.

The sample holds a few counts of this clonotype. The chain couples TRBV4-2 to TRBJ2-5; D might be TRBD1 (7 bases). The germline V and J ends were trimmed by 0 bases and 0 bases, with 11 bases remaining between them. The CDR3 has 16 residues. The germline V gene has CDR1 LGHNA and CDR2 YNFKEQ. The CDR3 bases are TGTGCCAGCAGCCAAGACGGGGGACAGTACCAAGAGACCCAGTACTTC. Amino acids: CASSQDGGQYQETQYF.